This is a list of T cell receptor beta chains from one sample in a study of T cell responses to AZD1222 COVID-19 vaccine. Produced via immunoSEQ multiplex PCR; TCRdb's table is partial and in-frame only. The sample consists of approximately 140,000 clones, roughly nine tenths of them appearing once. Source: peripheral blood, taken 28 days after the second AZD1222 dose. The source of these receptors is an adult who received the AZD1222 COVID-19 vaccine. Each CDR3 is given with its conserved first and last residue. The D gene is left open where the match is weak. Size values are once, few and many counts, or a class for expanded clones, and some rows have none.

size	V	J	D	CDR3	DNA
NA	TRBV6-5	TRBJ1-1	TRBD1	CASSYSTGQGAAF	TGTGCCAGCAGTTACTCGACGGGACAGGGGGCGGCCTTT
NA	TRBV6-5	TRBJ1-6	TRBD1	CASSTPGQLNSPLHF	TGTGCCAGCAGTACACCGGGACAGCTGAATTCACCCCTCCACTTT
once	TRBV12-5	TRBJ2-7	NA	CASGAPVGNEQYF	TGTGCTAGTGGGGCTCCGGTGGGGAACGAGCAGTACTTC
many	TRBV5-6	TRBJ2-7	NA	CASSYPTVSYEQYF	TGTGCCAGCAGCTATCCGACAGTCTCCTACGAGCAGTACTTC
NA	TRBV30	TRBJ2-3	TRBD2	CAWSRGLAGTGTDTQYF	TGTGCCTGGAGTCGTGGTCTAGCGGGTACTGGGACAGATACGCAGTATTTT
NA	TRBV6-5	TRBJ2-7	NA	CASSYLGSQQYF	TGTGCCAGCAGTTACCTGGGCAGCCAGCAGTACTTC
NA	TRBV5-1	TRBJ1-4	NA	CASSLFGNANEKLFF	TGCGCCAGCAGCTTGTTTGGAAATGCTAATGAAAAACTGTTTTTT
once	TRBV12-2	TRBJ1-6	NA	CASRLAWQGHSSNGYRDNSPLHF	TGTGCAAGTCGCTTAGCGTGGCAGGGTCACTCATCAAATGGGTACAGGGATAATTCACCCCTCCACTTT
NA	TRBV30	TRBJ2-6	NA	CAWTWDGILSGANVLTF	TGTGCCTGGACTTGGGACGGGATCCTCTCTGGGGCCAACGTCCTGACTTTC
once	TRBV7-6	TRBJ1-1	NA	CASSPILKRFAGEAFF	TGTGCCAGCAGTCCTATTCTGAAAAGGTTTGCGGGTGAAGCTTTCTTT
few	TRBV3-1/TRBV3-2	TRBJ1-3	NA	CASSRPLSPGNTIYF	TGTGCCAGCAGCCGTCCCCTTTCCCCTGGAAACACCATATATTTT
NA	TRBV7-8	TRBJ2-4	NA	CASSLESLGAAKNIQYF	TGTGCCAGCAGCTTAGAGTCTCTTGGTGCAGCCAAAAACATTCAGTACTTC
NA	TRBV2	TRBJ2-7	NA	CASSEVGYSYEQYF	TGTGCCAGCAGTGAAGTTGGATATTCCTACGAGCAGTACTTC
once	TRBV5-4	TRBJ1-1	NA	CASSARQRAWTEAFF	TGTGCCAGCAGCGCCCGCCAGCGGGCCTGGACTGAAGCTTTCTTT
NA	TRBV7-9	TRBJ2-1	TRBD2	CASSLYAGVGSYNEQFF	TGTGCCAGCAGCTTATATGCGGGAGTCGGCTCCTACAATGAGCAGTTCTTC
NA	TRBV6-5	TRBJ2-2	NA	CASREGRYTGELFF	TGTGCCAGCAGGGAGGGGAGATACACCGGGGAGCTGTTTTTT
NA	TRBV7-6	TRBJ2-7	NA	CASSLNAGLSYEQYF	TGTGCCAGCAGCTTAAACGCAGGGTTGTCTTACGAGCAGTACTTC
NA	TRBV5-4	TRBJ2-1	NA	CASSLPIGQYNEQFF	TGTGCCAGCAGCTTACCGATAGGACAGTACAATGAGCAGTTCTTC
NA	TRBV18	TRBJ1-1	NA	CASSPGGVATEAFF	TGTGCCAGCTCACCGGGAGGGGTGGCCACTGAAGCTTTCTTT
NA	TRBV3-1/TRBV3-2	TRBJ1-4	NA	CASSQDFPQVGEKLFF	TGTGCCAGCAGCCAAGATTTCCCGCAGGTGGGGGAAAAACTGTTTTTT
NA	TRBV5-1	TRBJ1-2	NA	CASSFQGTNYGYTF	TGCGCCAGCAGCTTCCAGGGAACTAACTATGGCTACACCTTC
NA	TRBV30	TRBJ1-3	NA	CAWSPGDSGNTIYF	TGTGCCTGGAGTCCCGGGGACTCTGGAAACACCATATATTTT
NA	TRBV27	TRBJ2-7	TRBD2	CASSLSWGGYEQYF	TGTGCCAGCAGTTTATCGTGGGGGGGTTACGAGCAGTACTTC
NA	TRBV18	TRBJ2-3	TRBD2	CASSRSGVGDTQYF	TGTGCCAGCTCACGTAGCGGGGTGGGAGATACGCAGTATTTT
once	TRBV5-1	TRBJ2-5	TRBD2	CASSLMTSGPQETQYF	TGCGCCAGCAGCTTGATGACTAGCGGGCCCCAAGAGACCCAGTACTTC
NA	TRBV3-1/TRBV3-2	TRBJ1-2	NA	CASSVKALWGGDYGYTF	TGTGCCAGCAGCGTCAAAGCCCTTTGGGGAGGGGACTATGGCTACACCTTC
NA	TRBV12-3/TRBV12-4	TRBJ2-4	NA	CASSFVRRLQYF	TGTGCCAGCAGTTTCGTCAGGAGGCTTCAGTACTTC
NA	TRBV19	TRBJ1-2	NA	CASSIERGTRGYTF	TGTGCCAGTAGTATAGAGCGCGGGACGAGGGGCTACACCTTC
NA	TRBV7-2	TRBJ2-7	NA	CASSLGRLAYEQYF	TGTGCCAGCAGCTTGGGCAGACTAGCCTACGAGCAGTACTTC
NA	TRBV7-6	TRBJ2-7	TRBD1	CASSLDRGHYEQYF	TGTGCCAGCAGTTTGGACAGGGGGCACTACGAGCAGTACTTC
NA	TRBV30	TRBJ1-2	NA	CAWKQGHGYTF	TGTGCCTGGAAGCAGGGTCATGGCTACACCTTC
NA	TRBV15	TRBJ1-5	NA	CATSRSAGVPQPQHF	TGTGCCACCAGCAGATCGGCAGGGGTGCCACAGCCCCAGCATTTT
NA	TRBV11-2	TRBJ1-1	TRBD1	CASSTPGTGVRHTEAFF	TGTGCCAGCAGCACCCCCGGGACAGGGGTCCGTCACACTGAAGCTTTCTTT
NA	TRBV4-1	TRBJ2-3	TRBD2	CASSQVGLAGGTADTQYF	TGCGCCAGCAGCCAAGTAGGGCTAGCGGGAGGGACGGCAGATACGCAGTATTTT
NA	TRBV19	TRBJ2-7	NA	CASNPGRDPYEQYF	TGTGCCAGTAACCCGGGACGGGACCCCTACGAGCAGTACTTC
NA	TRBV3-1/TRBV3-2	TRBJ1-5	NA	CASSFGTANQPQHF	TGTGCCAGCAGCTTCGGGACCGCCAATCAGCCCCAGCATTTT
NA	TRBV14	TRBJ1-2	NA	CASSQGSGAGNYGYTF	TGTGCCAGCAGCCAAGGATCGGGGGCAGGGAACTATGGCTACACCTTC
once	TRBV9	TRBJ2-7	TRBD2	CASSPGGGSPYEQYF	TGTGCCAGCAGCCCCGGAGGCGGGAGCCCCTACGAGCAGTACTTC
few	TRBV12-3/TRBV12-4	TRBJ1-5	NA	CASSPSSNQPQHF	TGTGCCAGCAGTCCCTCCAGCAATCAGCCCCAGCATTTT
NA	TRBV5-1	TRBJ2-6	TRBD1	CASTPGQGFSGANVLTF	TGCGCCAGCACCCCGGGACAGGGCTTCTCTGGGGCCAACGTCCTGACTTTC
NA	TRBV7-2	TRBJ2-1	NA	CASSPTWDEQFF	TGTGCCAGCAGCCCCACGTGGGATGAGCAGTTCTTC
NA	TRBV6-6	TRBJ1-1	NA	CASSQTQVETAFF	TGTGCCAGCAGCCAAACACAGGTAGAAACGGCTTTCTTT
NA	TRBV9	TRBJ1-1	NA	CASSVAPIRQDAFGAFF	TGTGCCAGCAGCGTAGCCCCGATTCGACAGGACGCGTTCGGGGCTTTCTTT
once	TRBV19	TRBJ1-1	NA	CATGENTEAFF	TGTGCCACTGGGGAGAACACTGAAGCTTTCTTT
NA	TRBV27	TRBJ2-1	NA	CASSTANNEQFF	TGTGCCAGCAGTACAGCAAACAATGAGCAGTTCTTC